This entry describes one T cell receptor beta chain. Its antigen remains undetermined. No qualities accompany the bases; no much larger clone lies one base away. The CDR3 sequence holds 17 residues, the cysteine and phenylalanine included. The sequence is cut down to CDR3 DNA, 51 bases in frame from base 1. Ends trimmed: V by 6 bases, J by 5 bases; bases unmatched to a gene: 13. The germline V gene (reference sequence) specifies LNHDA as CDR1 and SQIVND as CDR2. Receptor libraries were prepared by the immunoSEQ multiplex PCR assay. For the multiplex PCR, a mixture combining 60 forward primers for TCR Vbeta segments and 13 reverse primers for TCR Jbeta segments was used. The CDR3 region of rearranged TCR beta genes was amplified from genomic DNA with a multiplex PCR assay. The amplified TCR beta libraries were sequenced on the Illumina HiSeq System as 87-base-pair reads. The study's processing was this. A later analysis tallied roughly 78 million unique TCR beta chains across the approximately 670 repertoires, and approximately 12 million of those chains were shared by two or more donors. Raw reads were error-corrected and collapsed into unique sequences by a nearest-neighbor algorithm in which closely related sequences were merged to remove PCR and sequencing errors. To assign V, D and J gene segments, CDR3 sequences were aligned to IMGT reference sequences. For a sequence to be retained, a match of at least six nucleotides to both a V gene segment and a J gene segment was required. A rearrangement was called productive if the CDR3 had no stop codons and remained in frame with V and J, and every other rearrangement was called non-productive. CDR3 was defined according to IMGT convention as the region running from the second conserved V-encoded cysteine to the conserved J-encoded phenylalanine. Sequences without an unambiguous match to a single V gene segment were excluded from the earlier analysis of about 600 of the donors. An earlier analysis of 450 to 650 of the donors called V segments functional above 56.7% productive rearrangements and segregating when the between-donor standard deviation exceeded 5%. To diagnose cytomegalovirus status from the catalog of TCR beta chain sequences, a statistical classification framework was built. V and J gene assignment, in a later analysis, came from comparing TCR nucleotide sequences with IMGT/GENE-DB human TR gene sequences. Using the TCRdist pipeline, a later analysis assigned CDR3 sequences along with most-parsimonious VDJ recombination scenarios. In a later analysis, each TCR beta chain was defined by its CDR3 amino acid sequence together with its V-gene family, and reads lacking a unique V-gene family were excluded. To address suspected cross-contamination and a sequencing artifact, a later analysis removed 592 highly shared, low-generation-probability nucleotide sequences. In a later analysis, a clonal expansion index was calculated for each public chain from normalized within-repertoire ranks of inferred template counts. Generation probabilities in a later analysis came from a VDJ recombination model fitted to out-of-frame rearrangements, and those results were checked against IGoR. A later analysis scored TCR-TCR, TCR-HLA and TCR-CMV co-occurrence with hypergeometric tests, applying a repertoire-size bias correction to TCR pairs. In a later analysis, false discovery rates were estimated by permuting HLA or CMV assignments 20 times. In a later analysis, co-occurring TCRs were grouped with DBSCAN, and TCRdist sequence similarity was added when clustering was performed within HLA-allele-positive subsets. Co-occurrence clustering excluded repertoires with fewer than 30,000 or more than 120,000 public chains, plus five with anomalous nucleotide sharing. TCRdb carries this immuneACCESS record with in-frame sequences only. Its versions omit some clonotypes, under half of them owing to an unresolved V gene in the studies checked, with the rest unexplained. Clonal size and the V and J genes are those of that table, whereas D and trimming came from the DNA. In all, the sample holds about 150,000 clones, and roughly four fifths of those were seen once. The ten largest account for 1.5% to 1.7% of the sample.

The cohort consisted of some 730 healthy bone marrow donors. At the time of sampling, all cohort members were nominally healthy, though unrecorded immune exposures were likely present. The donor tested CMV seronegative, placing the donor among the roughly 340 seronegative members of the cohort. A peripheral blood sample was provided by each donor, and peripheral blood mononuclear cells were used for TCR beta sequencing. Genomic DNA extraction from the blood cell samples was performed with the Qiagen DNeasy Blood Extraction Kit. The record originates from a study of cytomegalovirus exposure and HLA in healthy donors (dated by TCRdb to the late 2010s). Background for the entire study: An earlier analysis of some 620 of the donors reported 276 Gb of sequence data and 117 million unique TCR beta sequences obtained from about 170 million T cells. An early release covering more than 500 HLA-typed donors comprised about 290 gigabases of sequencing data and 65 million to 100 million unique TCR sequences. Of the approximately 400 genotyped donors, roughly 80% fell in the genetic ancestry cluster associated with self-reported Caucasian donors. The aim of the study was to test whether cataloging public T cell receptors could identify signatures of past pathogen exposure. The study used immunosequencing to profile the T cell repertoires of approximately 690 subjects and linked those repertoires to cytomegalovirus serostatus. A separate validation cohort of 100 to 150 different subjects was used in addition to the 666-subject first cohort. High-throughput TCR immunosequencing, statistical association of individual TCRs with disease status, and machine learning were combined to predict cytomegalovirus infection status. In a later analysis, previously published TCR beta repertoires from 666 donors were re-analyzed and high-resolution HLA genotyping was added so that TCR occurrence patterns could be studied. Rather than using new phenotypic data, the later analysis identified candidate immune exposures from TCR beta sequences and from how often those sequences occurred across donors. An earlier analysis of a few hundred of the donors applied high-throughput TCR beta sequencing to assess whether each TCR beta V gene segment acted as functional or pseudogenic. Donor age, sex, ethnicity and CMV serostatus were collected together with the repertoire data. In a later genetic analysis, genome-wide SNP genotypes for about 65% of the roughly 700 donors were used, and that subset was treated as a discovery cohort. Every repertoire in the discovery cohort had been generated on one and the same sequencing platform. HLA typing included class I and class II loci at four-digit resolution. Typing coverage differed by locus: A, B, C, DRB1 and DQB1 were typed in roughly 620-630 donors, DQA1 in around 500, DPA1 in around 580, and DPB1 in 400 to 480. Because of strong linkage in the cohort, roughly five DR-DQ haplotypes were treated as single units for association and clustering. Across some 400 genotyped donors of the cohort, an average of roughly 250,000 unique TCR beta nucleotide sequences per donor were sequenced, and approximately 17% of those sequences were non-productive.

Overall study results and their limits: In vitro tests confirmed that a few of the cytomegalovirus-associated TCR beta chains recognize cytomegalovirus antigens. The presence/absence analyses assumed that sequencing depth was roughly uniform across donors, and that assumption may not be true. In a later analysis, HLA-associated TCR beta chains were found to be more clonally expanded and to have lower generation probabilities than equally common non-associated chains. In a later analysis, TCR association rates were found to vary across HLA loci, with the most associated TCRs seen for DRB1 alleles and the fewest for HLA-C alleles. In a later genetic analysis, fewer N-insertions in productive TCRs were reported among donors in an Asian-associated ancestry cluster than the roughly 640-donor mean. A further reported finding was that TCR beta sequences accurately predicted the HLA-A and HLA-B alleles for most subjects in the first cohort. This cohort had only TCR beta chains sequenced, and the lack of alpha or paired-chain data limited which features could be detected. Immune exposure information for the cohort was limited to CMV serostatus. A cluster of highly shared sequence variants was judged likely to be a technical artifact of the sequencing pipeline. While some public TCRs were present in many individuals, most TCR sequences turned up only very rarely across donors. Broadly in line with IMGT annotations, most TCR beta V segments showed up in productive rearrangements about 87% or about 30% of the time in an earlier analysis of around 600 of the donors. The classifier was reported to diagnose cytomegalovirus status with high specificity and sensitivity in both the original cohort and the validation cohort. Correlated functional status among segregating V segments might be attributable to linkage disequilibrium, but an unknown experimental factor could not be ruled out. When HLA alleles, especially DR and DQ, strongly co-occurred, attributing TCR associations to individual alleles was difficult. The authors suggested that the approach could potentially be extended to other disease states and immunological phenotypes. HLA typing was unavailable for some donors at each locus, so association tests used only the typed subset. Most CMV-associated TCR beta chains appeared to be HLA-restricted in a later analysis, and the HLA associations seemed to be driven largely by CMV exposure. In a later genetic analysis, a missense DCLRE1C variant was associated with V-gene and J-gene trimming of TCR beta chains, and the association was replicated in an independent cohort. Some IMGT-functional V segments, including TRBV6-2 and TRBV6-3, could not be told apart with the 87-base-pair reads, so those segments were excluded. A later analysis reported that several top co-occurrence clusters appeared linked to parvovirus B19, influenza, CMV and Epstein-Barr virus. The study listed 150 to 200 TCR beta chains as associated with cytomegalovirus. Because counts were too low, seventeen rarely observed V segments, including chromosome 9 orphons, were excluded from the earlier analysis of 587 of the donors. A later analysis associated about 17,000 TCR beta sequences with specific HLA alleles at a false discovery rate of 0.05.

The sequence joins TRBV19 to TRBJ2-2, and TRBD1 matches 9 of the central bases. The source is a man aged 35 to 55 in good health and CMV-seronegative. Sequencing used PBMCs. The CDR3 reads CASSRPGTGLRTGELFF. The nucleotides read TGTGCCAGTAGCCGACCCGGGACAGGGCTTAGAACCGGGGAGCTGTTTTTT.